The 9 T cell receptor beta chains listed next were all sequenced from one sample in a study of blood T cell repertoires in COVID-19. The assay was immunoSEQ multiplex PCR, and TCRdb's table has in-frame clones only and misses some. The sample shows approximately 300,000 clones, roughly 89% of them seen only once. The sample was PBMCs or T cells enriched from blood (not recorded which). Receptors were obtained from a man between 60 and 75 years old who had recovered from COVID-19.

The chain links TRBV27 to TRBJ2-5, with D possibly being TRBD2 (6 bases). V lost 0 bases and J 4 bases, leaving 18 bases between the germline ends. Looked up from germline, CDR1 is MNHEY and CDR2 is SMNVEV (reference sequence). The CDR3 runs 17 residues. The CDR3 nucleotides read TGTGCCAGCAGTTTATCGGGTCTGCGGGGAGAAAGAGAGACCCAGTACTTC. Residues: CASSLSGLRGERETQYF.

V is TRBV5-1 and J is TRBJ2-7; 10 bases are a match to TRBD1. This CDR3 is 15 amino acids long. Germline values: CDR1 SGHRS, CDR2 YFSETQ. V was clipped by 4 bases and J by 4 bases; unmatched bases: 8. The CDR3 nucleotides are TGCGCCAGCAGCCAAGACAGGGGGCGCACATACGAGCAGTACTTC. Translation: CASSQDRGRTYEQYF.

The V call is TRBV27, the J call TRBJ2-2, with D tentatively TRBD1 (6 bases). The V gene lost 2 bases and the J gene lost 3 bases, with 16 bases spanning the gap. The CDR3 spans 17 residues. From germline, CDR1 is MNHEY and CDR2 SMNVEV (reference sequence). DNA of the CDR3: TGTGCCAGCAGTTTACGGATGGGGCAGGGGTACACCGGGGAGCTGTTTTTT. Its protein product is CASSLRMGQGYTGELFF.

V gene TRBV19 combines with J gene TRBJ2-1, with TRBD2 identical over 10 bases. Germline trimming cut 6 bases from V and 8 bases from J; bases unmatched to any gene: 19. Germline-derived CDR1 and CDR2 are LNHDA and SQIVND (reference sequence). CDR3 length: 18 amino acids. CDR3 sequence (DNA): TGTGCCAGTAGCGGCCCGCCAATTAGCGGGAGGATCACCCATGAGCAGTTCTTC. Translated, it gives CASSGPPISGRITHEQFF.

The gene calls are TRBV24-1 and TRBJ1-6, with TRBD1 as a possible D gene (5 bases). The germline V gene encodes CDR1 KGHDR and CDR2 SFDVKD. Trimming left V 4 bases short and J 8 bases short, with 11 bases between. This CDR3 is built from 14 residues. DNA for the CDR3: TGTGCCACCAGTGAGTCAGGGAAAGATTCACCCCTCCACTTT. Protein sequence: CATSESGKDSPLHF.

J is TRBJ1-1 and V is TRBV7-3; 7 nucleotides agree with TRBD1. CDR3 length: 13 amino acids. The germline V gene has CDR1 SGHTA and CDR2 FQGTGA. V shed 5 bases, J shed 4 bases, and the junction held 4 bases outside the gene matches. CDR3: CASSPTGSTEAFF. The CDR3 nucleotides read TGTGCCAGCAGCCCGACAGGGAGCACTGAAGCTTTCTTT. The complete variable domain, with remaining parts taken from reference TRBV7-3 and TRBJ1-1, reads GAGVSQTPSNKVTEKGKYVELRCDPISGHTALYWYRQSLGQGPEFLIYFQGTGAADDSGLPNDRFFAVRPEGSVSTLKIQRTERGDSAVYLCASSPTGSTEAFFGQGTRLTVV.

This clone was counted once. The gene calls are TRBV24-1 and TRBJ2-3, with 8 bases that match TRBD2. Germline CDR1 and CDR2: KGHDR and SFDVKD. The CDR3 loop spans 14 amino acids. Trimming removed 6 bases from V and 0 bases from J; junction bases left unmatched: 1. This CDR3 reads CATSPSGSTDTQYF. In DNA form, the CDR3 reads TGTGCCACCAGTCCTAGCGGGAGCACAGATACGCAGTATTTT.

The V gene is TRBV11-2, the J gene TRBJ2-3; D remains ambiguous. The V gene's germline CDR1 is SGHAT and CDR2 FQNNGV. Trimming pared 6 bases from V and 0 bases from J, leaving 13 bases between. CDR3 length: 15 amino acids. CDR3 amino acids: CASRRRYQSTDTQYF. The DNA for the CDR3 is TGTGCCAGCAGACGAAGATACCAGAGCACAGATACGCAGTATTTT.

In its sample, this clone was seen once. The rearrangement uses TRBV19 and TRBJ2-7; 9 bases fit TRBD2. Germline CDR1 reads LNHDA; CDR2 reads SQIVND (reference sequence). The CDR3 runs 16 residues. Losses at the gene ends were 4 bases for V and 0 bases for J; bases not matched to a gene: 7. This chain's CDR3 is CASSSRAGGPSYEQYF. In DNA form, the CDR3 reads TGTGCCAGTAGTAGTCGAGCGGGAGGACCCTCCTACGAGCAGTACTTC. Full variable domain (rest looked up from reference TRBV19 and TRBJ2-7): DGGITQSPKYLFRKEGQNVTLSCEQNLNHDAMYWYRQDPGQGLRLIYYSQIVNDFQKGDIAEGYSVSREKKESFPLTVTSAQKNPTAFYLCASSSRAGGPSYEQYFGPGTRLTVT.